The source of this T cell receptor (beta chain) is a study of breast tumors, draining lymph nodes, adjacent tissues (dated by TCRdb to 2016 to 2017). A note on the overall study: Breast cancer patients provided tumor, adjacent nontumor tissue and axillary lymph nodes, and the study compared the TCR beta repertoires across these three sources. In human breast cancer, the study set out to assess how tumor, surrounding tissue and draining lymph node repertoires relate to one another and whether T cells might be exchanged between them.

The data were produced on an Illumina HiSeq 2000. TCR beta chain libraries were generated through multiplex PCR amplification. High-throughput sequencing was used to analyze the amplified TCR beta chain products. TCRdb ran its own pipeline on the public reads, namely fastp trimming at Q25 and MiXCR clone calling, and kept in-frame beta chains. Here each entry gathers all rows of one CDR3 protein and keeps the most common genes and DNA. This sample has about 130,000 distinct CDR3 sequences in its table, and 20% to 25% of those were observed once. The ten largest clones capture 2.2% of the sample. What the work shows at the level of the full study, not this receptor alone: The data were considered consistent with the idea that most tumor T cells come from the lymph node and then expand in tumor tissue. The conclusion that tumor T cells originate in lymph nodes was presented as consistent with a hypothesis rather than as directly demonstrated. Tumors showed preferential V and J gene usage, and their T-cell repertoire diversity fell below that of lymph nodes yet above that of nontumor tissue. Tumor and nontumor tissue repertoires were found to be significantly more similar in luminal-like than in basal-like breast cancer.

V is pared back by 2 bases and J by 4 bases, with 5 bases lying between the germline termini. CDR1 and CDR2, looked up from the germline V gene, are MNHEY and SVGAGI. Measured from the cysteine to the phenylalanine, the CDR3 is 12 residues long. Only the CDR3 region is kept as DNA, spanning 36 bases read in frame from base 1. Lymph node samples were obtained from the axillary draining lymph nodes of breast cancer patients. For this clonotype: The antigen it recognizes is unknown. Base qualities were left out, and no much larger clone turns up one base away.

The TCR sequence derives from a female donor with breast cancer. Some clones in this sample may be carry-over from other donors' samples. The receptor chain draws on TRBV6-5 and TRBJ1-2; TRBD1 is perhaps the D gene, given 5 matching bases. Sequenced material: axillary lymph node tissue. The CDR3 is CASSYGGYGYTF. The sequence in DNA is TGTGCCAGCAGTTACGGGGGCTATGGCTACACCTTC.